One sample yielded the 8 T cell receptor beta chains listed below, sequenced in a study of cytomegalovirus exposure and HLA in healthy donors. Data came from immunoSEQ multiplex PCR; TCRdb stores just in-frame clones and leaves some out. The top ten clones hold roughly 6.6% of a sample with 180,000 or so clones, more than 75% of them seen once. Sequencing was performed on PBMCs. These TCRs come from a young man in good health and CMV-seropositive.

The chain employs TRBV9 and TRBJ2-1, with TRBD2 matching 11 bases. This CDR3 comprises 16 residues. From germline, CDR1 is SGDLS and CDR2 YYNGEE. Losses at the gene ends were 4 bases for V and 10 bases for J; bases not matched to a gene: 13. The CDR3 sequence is CASSSTSGRVAWEQFF. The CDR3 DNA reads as TGTGCCAGCAGCTCAACTAGCGGGAGAGTGGCATGGGAGCAGTTCTTC.

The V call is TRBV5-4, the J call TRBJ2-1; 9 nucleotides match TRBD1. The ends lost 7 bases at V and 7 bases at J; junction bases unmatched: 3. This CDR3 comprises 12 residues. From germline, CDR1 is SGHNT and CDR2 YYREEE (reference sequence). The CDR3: CASSDRGNEQFF. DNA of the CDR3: TGTGCCAGCTCGGACAGGGGAAATGAGCAGTTCTTC.

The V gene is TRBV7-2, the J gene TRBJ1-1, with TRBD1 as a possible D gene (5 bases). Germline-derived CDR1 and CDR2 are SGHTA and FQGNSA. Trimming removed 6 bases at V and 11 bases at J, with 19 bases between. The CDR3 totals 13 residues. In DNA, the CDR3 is TGTGCCAGCAGTCCGGCCCCTCAGGGTAGGGCTTTCTTT. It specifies CASSPAPQGRAFF.

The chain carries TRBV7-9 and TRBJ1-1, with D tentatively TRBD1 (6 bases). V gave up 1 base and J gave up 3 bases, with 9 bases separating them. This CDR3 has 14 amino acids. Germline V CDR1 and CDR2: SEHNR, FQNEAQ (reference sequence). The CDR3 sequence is CASSLGGAYTEAFF. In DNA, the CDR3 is TGTGCCAGCAGCTTAGGGGGGGCCTACACTGAAGCTTTCTTT.

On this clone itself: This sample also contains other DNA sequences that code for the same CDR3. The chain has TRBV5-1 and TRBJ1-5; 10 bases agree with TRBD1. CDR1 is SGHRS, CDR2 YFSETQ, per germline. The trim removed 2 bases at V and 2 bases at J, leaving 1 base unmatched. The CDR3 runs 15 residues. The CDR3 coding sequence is TGCGCCAGCAGCTTAGGACAGGGGGGCAATCAGCCCCAGCATTTT. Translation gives CASSLGQGGNQPQHF.

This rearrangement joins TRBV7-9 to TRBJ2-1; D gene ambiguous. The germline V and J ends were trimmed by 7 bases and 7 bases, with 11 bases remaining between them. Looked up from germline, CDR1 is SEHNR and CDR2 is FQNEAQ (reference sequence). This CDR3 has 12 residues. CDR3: CASNLIRNEQFF. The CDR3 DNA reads TGTGCCAGCAACCTTATTCGTAATGAGCAGTTCTTC.

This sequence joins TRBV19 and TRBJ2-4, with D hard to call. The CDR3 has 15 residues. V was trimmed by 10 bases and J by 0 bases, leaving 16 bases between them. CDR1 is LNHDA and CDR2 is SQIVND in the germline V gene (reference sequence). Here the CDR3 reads CATTTQPLAKNIQYF. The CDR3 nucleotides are TGTGCCACAACGACCCAACCGCTAGCCAAAAACATTCAGTACTTC.

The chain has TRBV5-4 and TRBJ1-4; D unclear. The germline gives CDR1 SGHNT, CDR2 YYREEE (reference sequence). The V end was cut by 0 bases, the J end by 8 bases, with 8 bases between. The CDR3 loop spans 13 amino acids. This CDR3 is CASSLAGGEKLFF. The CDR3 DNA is TGTGCCAGCAGCTTGGCCGGAGGAGAAAAACTGTTTTTT.